This TCR beta chain was identified in a study of cytotoxic CD8 clonotypes in ibrutinib-treated CLL. Study-level background: Patients: over 9 relapsed/refractory, roughly 15 treatment-naive, 17 IGHV unmutated. General study points: Stable or contracted on treatment, public clonotypes were also uncommon. Increased clonality at ibrutinib response gave way to a return toward baseline at progression.

This CDR3 comprises 12 residues. Germline assignment: CDR1 LNHNV and CDR2 YYDKDF (reference sequence). Points on this clone: Its antigen is not known. Germline and junction disagree at one end, which may indicate a read error.

Genomic DNA (roughly 2 micrograms) was obtained from cryopreserved PBMCs for construction of TCR beta libraries. The method was immunoSEQ multiplex PCR; TCRdb's version includes in-frame clones alone and lacks a portion of them. The sample has roughly 53,000 clones, 50% to 70% seen once. V gene TRBV15 combines with J gene TRBJ2-7; possibly TRBD1 or TRBD2 for D (6 bases each). Here the sequenced sample was PBMCs, taken at disease progression, from a patient treated with ibrutinib. The source of this sequence is a human donor with chronic lymphocytic leukemia. The CDR3 DNA sequence: TGTGCCACCAGCAGAGATTTGGGGGGCTTGGACTTC. Protein: CATSRDLGGLDF. Together with reference TRBV15 and TRBJ2-7, the CDR3 gives the full variable domain: DAMVIQNPRYQVTQFGKPVTLSCSQTLNHNVMYWYQQKSSQAPKLLFHYYDKDFNNEADTPDNFQSRRPNTSFCFLDIRSPGLGDTAMYLCATSRDLGGLDFGPGTRLTVT.